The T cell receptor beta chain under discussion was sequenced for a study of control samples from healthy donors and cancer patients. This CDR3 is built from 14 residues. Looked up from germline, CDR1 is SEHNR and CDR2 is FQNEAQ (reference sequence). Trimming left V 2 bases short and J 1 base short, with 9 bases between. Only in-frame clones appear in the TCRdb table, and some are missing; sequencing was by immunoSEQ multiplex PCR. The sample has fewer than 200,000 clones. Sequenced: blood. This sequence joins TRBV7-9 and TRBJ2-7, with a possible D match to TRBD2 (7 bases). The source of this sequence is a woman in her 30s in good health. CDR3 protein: CASSLRGGSYEQYF. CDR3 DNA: TGTGCCAGCAGCTTAAGGGGGGGTTCCTACGAGCAGTACTTC.